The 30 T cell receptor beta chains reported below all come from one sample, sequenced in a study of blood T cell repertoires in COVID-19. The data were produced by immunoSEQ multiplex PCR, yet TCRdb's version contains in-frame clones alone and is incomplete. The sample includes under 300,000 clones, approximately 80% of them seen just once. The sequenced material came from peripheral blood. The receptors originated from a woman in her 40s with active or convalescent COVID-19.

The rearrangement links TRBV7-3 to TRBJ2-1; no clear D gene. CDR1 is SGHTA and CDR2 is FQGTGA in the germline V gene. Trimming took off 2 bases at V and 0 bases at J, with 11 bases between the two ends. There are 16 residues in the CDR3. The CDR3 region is CASSLSAQNSYNEQFF. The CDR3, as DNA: TGTGCCAGCAGCTTATCCGCACAGAACTCCTACAATGAGCAGTTCTTC. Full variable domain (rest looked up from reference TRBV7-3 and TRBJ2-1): GAGVSQTPSNKVTEKGKYVELRCDPISGHTALYWYRQSLGQGPEFLIYFQGTGAADDSGLPNDRFFAVRPEGSVSTLKIQRTERGDSAVYLCASSLSAQNSYNEQFFGPGTRLTVL.

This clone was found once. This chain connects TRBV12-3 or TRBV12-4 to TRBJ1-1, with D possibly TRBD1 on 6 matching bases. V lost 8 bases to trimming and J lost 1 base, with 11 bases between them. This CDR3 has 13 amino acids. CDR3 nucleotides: TGTGCCAGCGACCCGACAGGGAACACTGAAGCTTTCTTT. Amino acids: CASDPTGNTEAFF.

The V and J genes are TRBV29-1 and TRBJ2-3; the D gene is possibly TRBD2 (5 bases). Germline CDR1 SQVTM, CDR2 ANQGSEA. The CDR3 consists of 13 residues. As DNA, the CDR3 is TGCAGTCAAAGTAGTGAGGGAACAGATACGCAGTATTTT. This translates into CSQSSEGTDTQYF.

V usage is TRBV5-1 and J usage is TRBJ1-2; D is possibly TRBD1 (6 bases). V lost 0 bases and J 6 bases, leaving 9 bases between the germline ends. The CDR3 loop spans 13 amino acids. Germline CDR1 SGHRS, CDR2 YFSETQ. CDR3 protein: CASSLEQGNGYTF. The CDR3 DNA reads TGCGCCAGCAGCTTGGAACAGGGAAATGGCTACACCTTC.

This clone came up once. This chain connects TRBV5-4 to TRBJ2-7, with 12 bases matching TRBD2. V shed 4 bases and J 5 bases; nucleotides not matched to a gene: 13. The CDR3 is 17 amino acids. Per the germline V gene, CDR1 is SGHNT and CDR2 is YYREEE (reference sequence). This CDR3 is CASSPGGLAGFTDEQYF. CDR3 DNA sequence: TGTGCCAGCAGCCCAGGAGGACTAGCGGGGTTTACCGACGAGCAGTACTTC.

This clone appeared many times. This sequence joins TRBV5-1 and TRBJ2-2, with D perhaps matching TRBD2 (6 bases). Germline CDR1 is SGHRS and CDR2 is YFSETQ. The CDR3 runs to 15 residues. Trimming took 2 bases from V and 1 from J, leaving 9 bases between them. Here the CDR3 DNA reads TGCGCCAGCAGCTTCGGGACTCAGAACACCGGGGAGCTGTTTTTT. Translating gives CASSFGTQNTGELFF.

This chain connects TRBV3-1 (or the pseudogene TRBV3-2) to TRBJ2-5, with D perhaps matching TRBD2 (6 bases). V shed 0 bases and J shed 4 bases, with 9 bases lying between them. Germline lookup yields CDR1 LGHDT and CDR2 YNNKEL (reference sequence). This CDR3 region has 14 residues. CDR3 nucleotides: TGTGCCAGCAGCCAAGATTTCGGGGGAGAGACCCAGTACTTC. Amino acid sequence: CASSQDFGGETQYF.

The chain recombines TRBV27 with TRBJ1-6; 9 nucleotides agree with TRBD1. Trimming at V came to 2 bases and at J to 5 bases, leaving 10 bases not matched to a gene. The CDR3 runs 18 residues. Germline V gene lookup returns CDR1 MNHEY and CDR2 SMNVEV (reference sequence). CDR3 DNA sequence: TGTGCCAGCAGTTTAAGGGTTATAGGGACAGGGAATAATTCACCCCTCCACTTT. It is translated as CASSLRVIGTGNNSPLHF.

CDR3 loop: CASSLRGSGYTF. The CDR3 DNA reads as TGTGCCAGCAGTTTACGAGGGTCCGGCTACACCTTC. This chain links TRBV28 with TRBJ1-2; D not resolved. CDR3 size: 12 residues. The V gene lost 2 bases and the J gene lost 8 bases, with 9 bases spanning the gap. Germline V gene sequence: CDR1 MDHEN, CDR2 SYDVKM.

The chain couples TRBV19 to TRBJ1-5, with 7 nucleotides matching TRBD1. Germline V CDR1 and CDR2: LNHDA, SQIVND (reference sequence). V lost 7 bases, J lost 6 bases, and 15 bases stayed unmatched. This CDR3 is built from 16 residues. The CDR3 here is CASTLRDSLRSQPQHF. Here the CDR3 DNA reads TGTGCCAGTACCTTAAGGGACAGTTTGAGGAGTCAGCCCCAGCATTTT.

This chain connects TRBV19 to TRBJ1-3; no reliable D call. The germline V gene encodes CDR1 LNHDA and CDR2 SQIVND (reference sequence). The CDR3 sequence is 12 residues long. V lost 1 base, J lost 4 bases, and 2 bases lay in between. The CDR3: CASSIAGNTIYF. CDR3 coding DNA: TGTGCCAGTAGTATAGCAGGAAACACCATATATTTT.

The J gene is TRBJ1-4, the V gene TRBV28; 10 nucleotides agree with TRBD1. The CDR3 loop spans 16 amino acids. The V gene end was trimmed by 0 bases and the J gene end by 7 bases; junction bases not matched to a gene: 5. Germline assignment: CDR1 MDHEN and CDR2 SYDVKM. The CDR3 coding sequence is TGTGCCAGCAGTTTATGGTGGACAGGGGGTGGTGAAAAACTGTTTTTT. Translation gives CASSLWWTGGGEKLFF.

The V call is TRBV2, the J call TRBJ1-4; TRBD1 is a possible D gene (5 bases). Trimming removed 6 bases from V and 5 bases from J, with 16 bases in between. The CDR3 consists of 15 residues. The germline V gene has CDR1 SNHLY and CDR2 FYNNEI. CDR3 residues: CASRAASQGNEKLFF. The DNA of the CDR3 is TGTGCCAGCAGAGCTGCCTCGCAGGGAAATGAAAAACTGTTTTTT.

The CDR3 reads CAIKGSGGSTDTQYF. DNA for the CDR3: TGTGCCATCAAGGGTAGCGGGGGGAGCACAGATACGCAGTATTTT. The genes are TRBV10-3 and TRBJ2-3; 10 nucleotides match TRBD2. CDR3 length: 15 residues. Germline trimming cut 7 bases from V and 0 bases from J; bases unmatched to any gene: 4. Germline CDR1 ENHRY, CDR2 SYGVKD.

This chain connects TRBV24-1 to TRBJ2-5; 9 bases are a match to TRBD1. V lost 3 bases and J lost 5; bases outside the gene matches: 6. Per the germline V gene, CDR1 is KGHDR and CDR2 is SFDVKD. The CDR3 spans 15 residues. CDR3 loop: CATSDVQGARETQYF. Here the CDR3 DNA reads TGTGCCACCAGTGATGTACAGGGGGCGAGGGAGACCCAGTACTTC.

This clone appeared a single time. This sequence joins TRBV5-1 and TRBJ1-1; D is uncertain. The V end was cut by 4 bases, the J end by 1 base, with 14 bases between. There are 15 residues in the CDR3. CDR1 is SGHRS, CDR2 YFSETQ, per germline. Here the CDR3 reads CASSPYGRGNTEAFF. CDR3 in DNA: TGCGCCAGCAGCCCTTACGGACGGGGGAACACTGAAGCTTTCTTT.

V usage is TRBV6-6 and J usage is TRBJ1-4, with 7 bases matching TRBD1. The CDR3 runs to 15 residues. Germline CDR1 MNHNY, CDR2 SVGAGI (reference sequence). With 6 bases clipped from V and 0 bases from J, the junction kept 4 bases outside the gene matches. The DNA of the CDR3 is TGTGCCAGCAGAACCGGGACAGCAACTAATGAAAAACTGTTTTTT. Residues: CASRTGTATNEKLFF.

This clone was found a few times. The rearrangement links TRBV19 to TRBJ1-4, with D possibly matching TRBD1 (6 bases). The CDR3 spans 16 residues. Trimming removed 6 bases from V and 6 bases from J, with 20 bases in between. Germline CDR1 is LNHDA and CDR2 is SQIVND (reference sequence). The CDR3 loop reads CASSFLGAGGDEKLFF. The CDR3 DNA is TGTGCCAGTAGCTTCTTGGGGGCAGGCGGAGATGAAAAACTGTTTTTT.

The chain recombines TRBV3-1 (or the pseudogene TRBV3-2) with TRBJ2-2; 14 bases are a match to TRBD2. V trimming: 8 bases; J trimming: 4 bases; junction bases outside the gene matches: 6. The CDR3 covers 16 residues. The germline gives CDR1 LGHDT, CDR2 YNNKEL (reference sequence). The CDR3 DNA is TGTGCCAGCGAGGGGACTAGCGGGGGTTTCACCGGGGAGCTGTTTTTT. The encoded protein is CASEGTSGGFTGELFF.

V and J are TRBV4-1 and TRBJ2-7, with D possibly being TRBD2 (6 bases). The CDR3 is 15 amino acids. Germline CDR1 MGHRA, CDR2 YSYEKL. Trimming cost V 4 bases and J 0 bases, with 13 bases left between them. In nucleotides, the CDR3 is TGCGCCAGCAGCCCTGAAGGAGGGACCTCCTACGAGCAGTACTTC. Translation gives CASSPEGGTSYEQYF.

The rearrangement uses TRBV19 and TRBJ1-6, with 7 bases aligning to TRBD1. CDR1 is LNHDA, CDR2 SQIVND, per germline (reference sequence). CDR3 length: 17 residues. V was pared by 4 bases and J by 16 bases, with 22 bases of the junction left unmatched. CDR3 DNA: TGTGCCAGTAGTAGGGCTGGTTTCGGGACAGACCTACTCCGTCTCCACTTT. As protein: CASSRAGFGTDLLRLHF.

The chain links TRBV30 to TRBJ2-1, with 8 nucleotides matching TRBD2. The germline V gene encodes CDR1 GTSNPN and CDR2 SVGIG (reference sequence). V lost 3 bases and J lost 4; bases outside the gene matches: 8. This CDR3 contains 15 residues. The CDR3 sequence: CAWRGLAGPYNEQFF. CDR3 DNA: TGTGCCTGGAGGGGGCTAGCGGGTCCGTACAATGAGCAGTTCTTC.

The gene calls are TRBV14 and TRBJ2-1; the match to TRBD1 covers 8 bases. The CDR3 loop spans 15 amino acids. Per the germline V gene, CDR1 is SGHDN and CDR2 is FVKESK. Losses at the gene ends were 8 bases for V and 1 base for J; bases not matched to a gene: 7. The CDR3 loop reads CASARQGWSYNEQFF. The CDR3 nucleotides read TGTGCCAGCGCGAGACAGGGGTGGTCCTACAATGAGCAGTTCTTC.

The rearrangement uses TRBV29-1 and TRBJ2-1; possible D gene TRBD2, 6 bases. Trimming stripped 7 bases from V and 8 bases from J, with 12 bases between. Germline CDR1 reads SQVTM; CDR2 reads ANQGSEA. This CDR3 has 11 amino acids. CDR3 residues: CSARLGHEQFF. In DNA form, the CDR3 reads TGCAGCGCCCGACTAGGCCATGAGCAGTTCTTC.

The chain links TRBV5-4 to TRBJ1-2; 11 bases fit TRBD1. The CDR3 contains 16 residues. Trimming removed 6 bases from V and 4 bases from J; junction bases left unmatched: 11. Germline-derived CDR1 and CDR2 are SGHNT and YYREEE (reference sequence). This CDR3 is CASITDRGLGSYGYTF. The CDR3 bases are TGTGCCAGCATCACGGACAGGGGGCTGGGTTCCTATGGCTACACCTTC. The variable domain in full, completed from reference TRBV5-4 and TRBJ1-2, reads ETGVTQSPTHLIKTRGQQVTLRCSSQSGHNTVSWYQQALGQGPQFIFQYYREEENGRGNFPPRFSGLQFPNYSSELNVNALELDDSALYLCASITDRGLGSYGYTFGSGTRLTVV.

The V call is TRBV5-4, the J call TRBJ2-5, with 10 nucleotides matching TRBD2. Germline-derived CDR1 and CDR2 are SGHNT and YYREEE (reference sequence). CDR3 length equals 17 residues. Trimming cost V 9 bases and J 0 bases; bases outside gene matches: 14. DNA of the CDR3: TGTGCCATCAACGGGGCTAGCGGGGGCGAGTACCAAGAGACCCAGTACTTC. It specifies CAINGASGGEYQETQYF.

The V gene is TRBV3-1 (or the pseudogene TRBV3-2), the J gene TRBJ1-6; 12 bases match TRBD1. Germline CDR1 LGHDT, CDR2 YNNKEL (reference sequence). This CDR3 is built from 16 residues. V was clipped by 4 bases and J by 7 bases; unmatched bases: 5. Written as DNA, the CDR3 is TGTGCCAGCAGCCCTCGGGACAGGGGGCTCAATTCACCCCTCCACTTT. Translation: CASSPRDRGLNSPLHF.

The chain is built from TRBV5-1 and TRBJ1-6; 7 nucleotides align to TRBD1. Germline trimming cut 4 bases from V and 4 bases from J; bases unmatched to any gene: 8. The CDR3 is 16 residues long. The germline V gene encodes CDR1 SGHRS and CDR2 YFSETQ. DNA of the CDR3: TGCGCCAGCAGCCTGCAGGGGGAAGGGTATAATTCACCCCTCCACTTT. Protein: CASSLQGEGYNSPLHF.

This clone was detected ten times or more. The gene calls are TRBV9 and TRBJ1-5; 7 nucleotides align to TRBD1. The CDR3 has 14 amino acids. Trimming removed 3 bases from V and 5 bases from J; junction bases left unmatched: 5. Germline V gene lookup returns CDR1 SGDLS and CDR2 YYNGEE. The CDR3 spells CASSDRDRDQPQHF. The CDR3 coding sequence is TGTGCCAGCAGCGATCGAGACAGGGATCAGCCCCAGCATTTT.

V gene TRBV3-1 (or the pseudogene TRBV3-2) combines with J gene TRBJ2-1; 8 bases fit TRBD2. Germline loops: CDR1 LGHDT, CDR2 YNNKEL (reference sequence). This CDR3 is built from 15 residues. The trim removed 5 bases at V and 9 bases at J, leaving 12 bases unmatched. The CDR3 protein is CASSLRGVKGGEQFF. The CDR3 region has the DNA TGTGCCAGCAGCTTGCGGGGGGTCAAGGGTGGTGAGCAGTTCTTC.